A single sample is the source of the 5 T cell receptor beta chains below, sequenced in a study of tumor-infiltrating lymphocytes in primary liver carcinoma. Co-extraction of both nucleic acids (RNA and DNA) used roughly 18-32 mg of unsorted bulk tissue. With a constant-region primer, TCR beta cDNA was made from approximately 450 ng of total RNA. Three nested multiplex PCR rounds, a slightly modified ARM-PCR method, built the TCR beta libraries. TRBV1-TRBV30 forward primers and a C-beta reverse primer were used in the first two PCR rounds, which each ran for approximately 11 cycles. Via MiXCR, TCRdb re-called the multiplex PCR reads, giving one row per CDR3 protein. Of approximately 64,000 distinct CDR3 sequences in the sample, 71% were seen once. Input material: liver tumor tissue from sampling region 4. Subset given: tumor region T4, right-lateral pole. These receptors were taken from a man aged 40-50 years with primary liver carcinoma and hepatitis B virus infection.

This clonotype occurred many times. J is TRBJ1-6 and V is TRBV28; D is unclear. There are 12 residues in the CDR3. The V and J ends lost 3 bases and 15 bases respectively, with 12 bases between them. Germline V gives CDR1 MDHEN, CDR2 SYDVKM. The CDR3 nucleotides read TGTGCCAGCAGTTTTGCAGGCCATGACCTCCACTTT. Its protein product is CASSFAGHDLHF.

A note on this clonotype: A much larger clone sits a single nucleotide away, making a read error possible. The V gene is TRBV28, the J gene TRBJ2-7; TRBD2 matches at 12 bases. CDR1 is MDHEN and CDR2 is SYDVKM in the germline V gene. CDR3 length equals 20 residues. CDR3 loop: CASSSTTSGSPPGRPYEHYF. DNA of the CDR3: TGTGCCAGCAGTTCGACGACTAGCGGGAGTCCCCCAGGCCGCCCCTACGAGCATTACTTC.

Points on this clonotype: The junction does not match germline at one end; this may be a read error. The chain has TRBV2 and TRBJ2-7; D not resolved. Looked up from germline, CDR1 is SNHLY and CDR2 is FYNNEI. The CDR3 is 13 residues long. The chain's CDR3 is CPSSELMADEQYF. The CDR3 DNA is TGTCCCAGCAGTGAGTTGATGGCGGACGAGCAGTACTTC.

The rearrangement uses TRBV10-2 and TRBJ2-7; 10 bases are shared with TRBD1. Germline-derived CDR1 and CDR2 are WSHSY and SAAADI. Unmatched junction bases numbered 11, after V lost 11 bases and J lost 7 bases. The length of the CDR3 is 13 residues. Here the CDR3 DNA reads TGCGCCGGTAGGACCGGGACAGGGGAAGAGCAGTACTTC. Translated, it gives CAGRTGTGEEQYF.

Of note for this clonotype: A read error may be the cause here, since a much bigger clone is one base away. This sequence joins TRBV6-6 and TRBJ2-3; TRBD2 matches at 8 bases. The CDR3 length is 14 residues. The germline CDR1 and CDR2 sequences are MNHNY and SVGAGI (reference sequence). In DNA form, the CDR3 reads TGTGCCAGCAGTCGGACTAGCCAGGGAGATACGCTGTATTTT. This encodes CASSRTSQGDTLYF.